This T cell receptor (beta chain) was obtained from a study of blood T cell repertoires in COVID-19. Across the whole study: Samples came from the United States, Italy and Spain, spanning acute and convalescent COVID-19. Nucleic acid was either cDNA or gDNA, and it came from T cells, B-cell-depleted T cells, or PBMCs.

Original processing methods: Amplification of reference gene primers was used by the study to estimate nucleated cell counts. Profiled with immunoSEQ multiplex PCR; TCRdb holds only in-frame clones, not every one. The V and J calls and clone size are taken from that table; D and trimming were inferred from the DNA. The data show 120,000 to 150,000 clones, 85% seen once. V gave up 8 bases and J gave up 0 bases, with 11 bases separating them. The CDR3 loop spans 13 amino acids. The origin of this receptor is a human donor with acute or convalescent COVID-19. The donor label of this sample is uncertain. The sequenced sample was peripheral blood. The gene calls are TRBV12-3 or TRBV12-4 and TRBJ2-7, with D tentatively TRBD1 (6 bases). The DNA of the CDR3 is TGTGCCAGCTGCACAGGGAACTCCTACGAGCAGTACTTC. This encodes CASCTGNSYEQYF.